The T cell receptor (beta chain) under discussion was sequenced for a study of blood T cell repertoires in COVID-19. For the study at large: Specimens from acute and convalescent COVID-19 originated in the United States, Italy and Spain. The cDNA or gDNA used as material had been derived from T cells, B-cell-depleted T cells, or PBMCs.

Generated by immunoSEQ multiplex PCR, the TCRdb table keeps only in-frame clones and is missing some. Of about 270,000 clones in the sample, 80% to 95% were seen once. Those enrolled in Seattle joined during active infection and were followed longitudinally afterward. Sequenced sample: peripheral blood. This TCR was sampled from a person aged 18 to 35 with COVID-19, enrolled during active disease.

CDR3: CASSIFGQPLGEKLFF. For the CDR3, the DNA is TGTGCCAGTAGTATCTTCGGACAGCCTCTAGGTGAAAAACTGTTTTTT. The chain joins TRBV19 to TRBJ1-4; D might be TRBD1 (6 bases). The CDR3 totals 16 residues. The germline gives CDR1 LNHDA, CDR2 SQIVND (reference sequence). Trimming cost V 3 bases and J 7 bases, with 18 bases left between them.